What follows are 15 T cell receptor beta chains derived from one specimen sequenced in a study of tumor-infiltrating lymphocytes in oesophageal squamous cell carcinoma. TCRdb ran MiXCR on the PCR reads and lists one entry per CDR3 protein. The table shows about 21,000 distinct CDR3 sequences, with 35% to 45% occurring only once. The sequencing sample was made of esophageal tumor tissue. The receptors were sampled from a male donor with esophageal squamous cell carcinoma.

The sample holds many counts of this clonotype. CDR3: CASSLTWNGNYGYTF. The CDR3 nucleotides read TGTGCCAGTAGTCTCACGTGGAATGGTAACTATGGCTACACCTTC. This chain connects TRBV19 to TRBJ1-2, with D unresolved. This CDR3 is 15 amino acids long. Germline lookup yields CDR1 LNHDA and CDR2 SQIVND (reference sequence). The V gene lost 5 bases and the J gene lost 1 base, with 14 bases spanning the gap.

The chain recombines TRBV7-4 with TRBJ2-5; D is uncertain. The CDR3 loop spans 12 amino acids. The V and J ends lost 4 bases and 5 bases respectively, with 8 bases between them. Germline CDR1 is SGHVT and CDR2 is SQSDAQ. CDR3 nucleotides: TGTGCCAGCAGCTCAGTGGGCGAGACCCAGTACTTC. Translation: CASSSVGETQYF.

The chain uses TRBV7-2 and TRBJ2-5, with D hard to call. There are 12 residues in the CDR3. Germline CDR1 is SGHTA and CDR2 is FQGNSA. V shed 4 bases and J shed 4 bases, with 7 bases lying between them. CDR3 region: CASSSALETQYF. The CDR3 nucleotides read TGTGCCAGCAGCTCGGCCCTAGAGACCCAGTACTTC.

The chain links TRBV2 to TRBJ2-7, with a weak D call TRBD1 (5 bases). The J call may not be correct, given that the DNA end is closer to TRBJ1-2. The CDR3 contains 13 residues. Germline V gene data show CDR1 as SNHLY and CDR2 as FYNNEI. The CDR3, as DNA: TGTGCCAGCAGCTTAGGACCGGGGGATGGCTACACCTTC. Translation: CASSLGPGDGYTF.

V usage is TRBV10-2 and J usage is TRBJ2-3, with 11 nucleotides matching TRBD2. V lost 4 bases to trimming and J lost 0 bases; unmatched junction nucleotides: 6. This CDR3 contains 17 residues. Germline values: CDR1 WSHSY, CDR2 SAAADI. CDR3 sequence (DNA): TGCGCCAGCAGTGCGTTACTAGCGGGAGTAAGCACAGATACGCAGTATTTT. This encodes CASSALLAGVSTDTQYF.

This clonotype occurred many times. A read error is possible here, since a much larger clone lies one base away. The V call is TRBV6-6, the J call TRBJ2-1; 13 nucleotides line up with TRBD2. The last part of the DNA fits TRBJ2-7 better; the J call may be wrong. CDR1 and CDR2 from the germline V gene are MNHNY and SVGAGI (reference sequence). The CDR3 loop spans 18 amino acids. The CDR3 DNA follows: TGTGCCAGCAGTTACCTAGGACTAGCGGGAGAAAAGTACAATGAGCAGTACTTC. This sequence encodes CASSYLGLAGEKYNEQYF.

Worth noting for this clonotype: One end of the junction fails to match germline, which may point to a read error. The rearrangement uses TRBV7-6 and TRBJ2-3; D is possibly TRBD2 (6 bases). The germline gives CDR1 SGHVS, CDR2 FNYEAQ. The CDR3 totals 12 residues. The CDR3 region has the DNA TGTGCCAGCAGCTCCGGGACTCACCATCTGTACTTC. This encodes CASSSGTHHLYF.

The sample holds one count of this clonotype. The genes are TRBV7-6 and TRBJ2-6; D is unclear. With the DNA end fitting TRBJ2-1 better, the J assignment may be wrong. This CDR3 has 14 amino acids. Germline V CDR1 and CDR2: SGHVS, FNYEAQ. Written as DNA, the CDR3 is TGTGCCAGCAGCTTAGGTCGGTCATCCCATGAGCAGTTCTTC. Protein sequence: CASSLGRSSHEQFF.

This clonotype was recorded many times. The chain is built from TRBV6-1 and TRBJ1-1; D is unresolved. Looked up from germline, CDR1 is MNHNS and CDR2 is SASEGT. The CDR3 has 13 residues. Trimming stripped 5 bases from V and 0 bases from J, with 7 bases between. The CDR3 is CASSYQVNTEAFF. CDR3 in DNA: TGTGCCAGCAGTTATCAGGTGAACACTGAAGCTTTCTTT.

This clonotype was counted a few times. V is TRBV7-3 and J is TRBJ2-2, with a possible D match to TRBD2 (5 bases). V shed 0 bases and J shed 0 bases, with 5 bases lying between them. The CDR3 consists of 15 residues. Germline-derived CDR1 and CDR2 are SGHTA and FQGTGA. CDR3 nucleotides: TGTGCCAGCAGCTTAACTAGCGCGAACACCGGGGAGCTGTTTTTT. It encodes CASSLTSANTGELFF.

The chain recombines TRBV6-6 with TRBJ1-1, with D possibly being TRBD1 (5 bases). This CDR3 spans 14 amino acids. Germline assignment: CDR1 MNHNY and CDR2 SVGAGI (reference sequence). Trimming left V 2 bases short and J 0 bases short, with 7 bases between. CDR3 in amino acids: CASSYTGLNTEAFF. For the CDR3, the DNA is TGTGCCAGCAGTTACACAGGCCTGAACACTGAAGCTTTCTTT.

This clonotype has more than one count but fewer than ten. It is unclear where the CDR3 begins or ends on the DNA, so no DNA is shown, and the CDR3 is as TCRdb lists it. The genes are TRBV27 and TRBJ2-6; no DNA check was done on the table's D call, TRBD2. The CDR3 adds up to 16 amino acids, both ends counted. In germline, CDR1 is MNHEY, CDR2 SMNVEV (reference sequence). The CDR3 here is CASSFVGRRLWLHLRF.

The genes are TRBV20-1 and TRBJ2-5; D possibly corresponds to TRBD2 (5 bases). The CDR3 is 14 residues long. Germline loops: CDR1 DFQATT, CDR2 SNEGSKA (reference sequence). V lost 0 bases and J lost 4, with 12 bases in between. This CDR3 is CSARDSRVPETQYF. CDR3 coding DNA: TGCAGTGCTAGAGATTCGAGGGTCCCAGAGACCCAGTACTTC.

There are a few counts of this clonotype. The rearrangement uses TRBV7-2 and TRBJ2-7; 8 bases are shared with TRBD2. Germline CDR1 and CDR2: SGHTA and FQGNSA. Trimming took 3 bases from V and 2 from J; bases not matched to a gene: 3. This CDR3 is built from 14 residues. The DNA of the CDR3 is TGTGCCAGCAGCTTTTCCGGGAGGGCCTACGAGCAGTACTTC. It is translated as CASSFSGRAYEQYF.

As regards this clonotype: This may be a read error: a much more frequent sequence differs by one nucleotide. The chain has TRBV5-6 and TRBJ2-5, with a tentative D call TRBD2 (6 bases). The CDR3 consists of 16 residues. Germline assignment: CDR1 SGHDT and CDR2 YYEEEE. The V end was cut by 0 bases, the J end by 11 bases, with 23 bases between. CDR3 amino acids: CASSLEWGEIYNEQYF. CDR3 nucleotide sequence: TGTGCCAGCAGCTTGGAGTGGGGGGAGATATACAATGAGCAGTACTTC.